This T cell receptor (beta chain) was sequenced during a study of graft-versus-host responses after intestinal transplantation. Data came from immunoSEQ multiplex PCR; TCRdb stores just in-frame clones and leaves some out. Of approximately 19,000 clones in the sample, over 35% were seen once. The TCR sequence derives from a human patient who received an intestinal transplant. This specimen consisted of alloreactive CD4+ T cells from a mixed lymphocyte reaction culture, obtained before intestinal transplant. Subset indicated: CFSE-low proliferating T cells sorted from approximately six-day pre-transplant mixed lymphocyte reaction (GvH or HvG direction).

The CDR3 sequence: CASSISTPTVSLDTQYF. CDR3 bases: TGCGCCAGCAGCATCTCGACACCCACTGTGTCTTTAGATACGCAGTATTTT. The rearrangement joins TRBV5-1 to TRBJ2-3; D is ambiguous. Germline CDR1 SGHRS, CDR2 YFSETQ. This CDR3 comprises 17 residues. With 4 bases removed from V and 5 bases from J, the gap between germline ends came to 23 bases.